The clone carrying this T cell receptor (beta chain) has at least ten counts. Its antigen is unidentified. The source of the sample is a study of response to subunit inactivated influenza vaccine. Unmatched junction bases numbered 1, after V lost 3 bases and J lost 4 bases. The germline CDR1 and CDR2 sequences are SGDLS and YYNGEE. The CDR3 covers 14 residues. MiXCR, applied by TCRdb to the RT-PCR reads, yields one record per CDR3 protein. The sample holds about 520,000 distinct CDR3 sequences, about 25% seen once. Study conclusions and caveats: Few new T cells, the authors suggested, are recruited by each seasonal influenza vaccination.

Material: CD4+ T cells sorted from PBMCs, obtained 4 to 6 days after vaccination. The J gene is TRBJ1-5, the V gene TRBV9; 10 bases match TRBD1. The clonotype comes from a man aged 45-65 years who received an inactivated influenza vaccine. CDR3 loop: CASSAGQGNQPQHF. In DNA, the CDR3 is TGTGCCAGCAGCGCGGGACAGGGGAATCAGCCCCAGCATTTT.